A selection of T cell receptor beta chains follows, all from one sample in a study of cytotoxic CD8 clonotypes in ibrutinib-treated CLL. Produced via immunoSEQ multiplex PCR; TCRdb's table is partial and in-frame only. This table has about 25,000 clones, approximately 67% appearing once. Sequencing used PBMCs, obtained at disease progression, from a patient treated with ibrutinib. The source of these receptors is a human donor with chronic lymphocytic leukemia. The CDR3 runs from the conserved cysteine through the conserved F or W. The D gene is left open where the match is weak. Only some rows state a clone size, as once, few, many or a class for expanded clones.

>TRBV10-3|-|-|TRBJ1-5
CAISPGASSNQPQHF
TGTGCCATCTCACCGGGGGCCAGTAGCAATCAGCCCCAGCATTTT
>TRBV9|-|TRBD1|TRBJ2-7
CASSVGITQGVHEQYF
TGTGCCAGCAGCGTAGGAATCACGCAGGGGGTCCACGAGCAGTACTTC
>TRBV4-3|medium-sized|-|TRBJ2-7
CASSQTTGIYEQYF
TGCGCCAGCAGCCAAACTACAGGGATCTACGAGCAGTACTTC
>TRBV7-9|-|-|TRBJ2-1
CASSLATGTYNEQFF
TGTGCCAGCAGCTTAGCGACAGGTACCTACAATGAGCAGTTCTTC
>TRBV4-2|-|-|TRBJ1-1
CASSQESYAGTEAFF
TGTGCCAGCAGCCAAGAGAGTTACGCGGGCACTGAAGCTTTCTTT
>TRBV27|-|-|TRBJ1-5
CASSYSGGQPQHF
TGTGCCAGCAGTTATAGTGGGGGTCAGCCCCAGCATTTT
>TRBV7-6|few|-|TRBJ1-1
CASSLDLNTEAFF
TGTGCCAGCAGCTTAGACTTGAACACTGAAGCTTTCTTT
>TRBV6-5|-|-|TRBJ1-1
CASRSVNTEAFF
TGTGCCAGCAGGTCAGTGAACACTGAAGCTTTCTTT
>TRBV30|-|TRBD1|TRBJ1-3
CAWSHPGQGAVNTIYF
TGTGCCTGGAGCCACCCGGGACAGGGGGCTGTAAACACCATATATTTT
>TRBV4-2|-|TRBD1|TRBJ1-2
CASSQGTGDVGGYTF
TGTGCCAGCAGCCAAGGGACAGGGGACGTGGGGGGCTACACCTTC
>TRBV5-1|few|-|TRBJ2-6
CASSLGQGGHSGANVLTF
TGCGCCAGCAGCTTGGGACAGGGAGGACACTCTGGGGCCAACGTCCTGACTTTC
>TRBV19|-|-|TRBJ1-2
CASSVQGREVNYGYTF
TGTGCCAGTAGTGTCCAGGGGAGAGAGGTGAACTATGGCTACACCTTC
>TRBV10-3|-|-|TRBJ1-2
CAISESDRGYGYTF
TGTGCCATCAGTGAGTCGGATAGGGGCTATGGCTACACCTTC
>TRBV29-1|-|-|TRBJ2-1
CSVEDRQLYNEQFF
TGCAGCGTTGAAGATCGGCAGCTGTACAATGAGCAGTTCTTC
>TRBV27|-|-|TRBJ2-7
CASSLLAGRNYEQYF
TGTGCCAGCAGTTTACTGGCAGGGAGAAACTACGAGCAGTACTTC
>TRBV27|-|-|TRBJ1-4
CASSGSTNEKLFF
TGTGCCAGCAGTGGATCGACTAATGAAAAACTGTTTTTT
>TRBV7-9|-|-|TRBJ1-1
CASSLMDRPTEAFF
TGTGCCAGCAGCTTAATGGACCGCCCCACTGAAGCTTTCTTT
>TRBV19|-|-|TRBJ1-5
CASSITRDQPQHF
TGTGCCAGTAGTATAACCAGGGATCAGCCCCAGCATTTT
>TRBV29-1|-|-|TRBJ1-1
CSVARQAATSTSNTEAFF
TGCAGCGTCGCCCGGCAGGCCGCTACTTCCACGTCGAACACTGAAGCTTTCTTT
>TRBV5-1|-|-|TRBJ2-3
CASSLQSERTDTQYF
TGCGCCAGCAGCTTGCAGAGCGAGCGCACAGATACGCAGTATTTT
>TRBV5-1|-|TRBD1|TRBJ2-7
CASSLEAGTGEQYF
TGCGCCAGCAGCTTGGAGGCAGGGACAGGCGAGCAGTACTTC
>TRBV6-5|few|-|TRBJ2-2
CASSLELRGGELFF
TGTGCCAGCAGTTTAGAACTTAGGGGCGGGGAGCTGTTTTTT
>TRBV19|few|TRBD1|TRBJ2-2
CATTRTGLTGELFF
TGTGCCACCACTCGGACAGGACTCACCGGGGAGCTGTTTTTT
>TRBV5-1|-|-|TRBJ2-2
CASSSLTGFTGELFF
TGCGCCAGCAGCTCATTGACGGGATTTACCGGGGAGCTGTTTTTT
>TRBV5-5|-|TRBD2|TRBJ2-7
CASSWTSGTVSYEQYF
TGTGCCAGCAGCTGGACTAGCGGGACCGTTTCCTACGAGCAGTACTTC
>TRBV4-1|few|-|TRBJ2-3
CASSLRLGVWSDTQYF
TGCGCCAGCAGCCTGAGGCTGGGGGTTTGGTCAGATACGCAGTATTTT
>TRBV9|once|-|TRBJ2-2
CASSVRGDPTGELFF
TGTGCCAGCAGCGTTCGCGGGGACCCCACCGGGGAGCTGTTTTTT
>TRBV5-4|-|-|TRBJ1-2
CASSPRGRIPNYGYTF
TGTGCCAGCAGCCCCCGGGGACGGATCCCTAACTATGGCTACACCTTC
>TRBV4-3|-|TRBD1|TRBJ1-2
CASSQDGRTGAHYGYTF
TGCGCCAGCAGCCAAGATGGGAGAACAGGGGCGCACTATGGCTACACCTTC
>TRBV19|once|TRBD1|TRBJ1-2
CASSMDRGTYGYTF
TGTGCCAGTAGTATGGACAGGGGGACCTATGGCTACACCTTC
>TRBV5-4|-|-|TRBJ1-5
CASSFGPNQPQHF
TGTGCCAGCAGCTTTGGGCCTAATCAGCCCCAGCATTTT
>TRBV29-1|once|TRBD1|TRBJ1-4
CSVFTGATGELFF
TGCAGCGTTTTCACAGGGGCTACGGGGGAACTGTTTTTT
>TRBV4-1|-|TRBD2|TRBJ2-3
CASSHPTSDAQYF
TGCGCCAGCAGCCACCCCACTAGCGACGCGCAGTATTTT
>TRBV27|-|-|TRBJ1-2
CATSQGYNYGYTF
TGTGCCACCTCGCAGGGGTACAACTATGGCTACACCTTC
>TRBV2|-|-|TRBJ1-2
CASSETYRGYTF
TGTGCCAGCAGTGAGACTTATCGGGGCTACACCTTC
>TRBV29-1|-|TRBD1|TRBJ2-7
CSVEGGMGQEYYEQYF
TGCAGCGTTGAAGGGGGTATGGGACAGGAATATTACGAGCAGTACTTC
>TRBV4-1|-|-|TRBJ1-1
CASSQGHGVTEAFF
TGCGCCAGCAGCCAAGGACACGGGGTCACTGAAGCTTTCTTT
>TRBV5-4|once|-|TRBJ1-4
CASSLDSGGKDEKLFF
TGTGCCAGCAGCTTGGATTCGGGGGGAAAGGACGAAAAACTGTTTTTT
>TRBV30|-|-|TRBJ2-2
CAWSPGQQTGELFF
TGTGCCTGGAGTCCCGGACAGCAGACCGGGGAGCTGTTTTTT
>TRBV5-1|-|-|TRBJ1-6
CASSPNRDSPLHF
TGCGCCAGCAGCCCTAACCGAGATTCACCCCTCCACTTT
>TRBV5-5|-|-|TRBJ2-6
CASSLDRGGSGANVLTF
TGTGCCAGCAGCTTGGACAGGGGAGGCTCTGGGGCCAACGTCCTGACTTTC
>TRBV9|few|-|TRBJ1-6
CASSVEDNSPLHF
TGTGCCAGCAGCGTAGAAGATAATTCACCCCTCCACTTT
>TRBV5-6|few|-|TRBJ1-6
CASSLNLDTVDSPLHF
TGTGCCAGCAGCTTAAACCTGGACACTGTCGATTCACCCCTCCACTTT
>TRBV5-4|-|-|TRBJ2-7
CASSPAGASADEQYF
TGTGCCAGCAGCCCCGCGGGGGCCAGTGCGGACGAGCAGTACTTC
>TRBV13|-|-|TRBJ1-1
CASSYKTAWSEAFF
TGTGCCAGCAGCTACAAGACAGCGTGGAGTGAAGCTTTCTTT
>TRBV6-6|few|-|TRBJ1-1
CASSYSGGRTEAFF
TGTGCCAGCAGTTACTCTGGGGGACGGACTGAAGCTTTCTTT
>TRBV30|-|-|TRBJ1-5
CAWGQRPNQPQHF
TGTGCCTGGGGACAGCGTCCCAATCAGCCCCAGCATTTT
>TRBV7-6|few|-|TRBJ1-2
CASSKSRGNYGYTF
TGTGCCAGCAGCAAAAGTCGGGGGAACTATGGCTACACCTTC
>TRBV5-1|-|-|TRBJ2-3
CASSFGQSDTQYF
TGCGCCAGCAGCTTCGGACAGTCGGATACGCAGTATTTT
>TRBV7-9|-|-|TRBJ1-3
CASSLGAGRTIYF
TGTGCCAGCAGCTTAGGAGCAGGTCGGACCATATATTTT
>TRBV19|-|TRBD2|TRBJ2-7
CASTASGGYEQYF
TGTGCCAGTACGGCTAGCGGGGGCTACGAGCAGTACTTC